The T cell receptor (beta chain) described here comes from a study of regulatory T cells in long-lasting Graves disease. Through Arm-PCR of CDR3 regions and iRepertoire HTBI primers, TCR beta libraries were built. Using its own MiXCR run on the multiplex PCR reads, TCRdb lists one record per CDR3 protein. The sample holds roughly 300,000 distinct CDR3 sequences, around a fifth seen once. The time point: persistent/refractory GD, antithyroid drugs over 5 years with positive TRAb. Isolated PBMC RNA provided the starting material for the TCR library. The CDR3 has 13 residues. Germline values: CDR1 DFQATT, CDR2 SNEGSKA (reference sequence). The V end was cut by 5 bases, the J end by 3 bases, with 13 bases between. Study-level results: TRBV28 was favored in persistent disease, as were TRBJ1-2 and TRBJ2-5. Few sampled subjects may have lowered accuracy.

This clonotype was seen many times. Its specificity is not known. Sequenced here: peripheral blood mononuclear cells (PBMCs), sampled when the disease was refractory, from a patient treated with antithyroid drugs. This TCR was recovered from a female donor with Graves disease. V gene TRBV20-1 combines with J gene TRBJ1-2; no firm D call. This chain's CDR3 is CSARPPGYYGYTF. CDR3 nucleotides: TGCAGTGCTCGTCCCCCAGGTTACTATGGCTACACCTTC.